The 20 T cell receptor beta chains listed next were all sequenced from one sample in a study of blood T cell repertoires in COVID-19 (dated by TCRdb to about 2020). Library prep was done by the immunoSEQ multiplex PCR assay. TCRdb mirrors the immuneACCESS table, restricted to in-frame sequences. Some clones are absent from its copies; in checked studies, under half trace to an unresolved V gene, and the reason for the others is unknown. The sample table contains about 180,000 clones; only one count was recorded for about 86% of them. The leading ten clones occupy less than 3.5% of the sample. The material sequenced was peripheral blood. Every receptor here comes from a young woman with active or convalescent COVID-19.

The genes are TRBV19 and TRBJ1-1, with 9 bases lining up with TRBD1. Germline CDR1 LNHDA, CDR2 SQIVND (reference sequence). The V segment lost 6 bases and the J segment 2 bases; nucleotides outside the gene matches: 7. This CDR3 is 15 amino acids long. The CDR3 DNA reads as TGTGCCAGTAGCGCCGGGACAGGGCGAAACACTGAAGCTTTCTTT. It translates to CASSAGTGRNTEAFF.

CDR3 DNA: TGTGCCAGCAGCTCAACTAGCGGGAGGGACTCCTACGAGCAGTACTTC. Its translation: CASSSTSGRDSYEQYF. This chain links TRBV7-9 with TRBJ2-7; 13 bases map to TRBD2. There are 16 residues in the CDR3. V trimming: 4 bases; J trimming: 0 bases; junction bases outside the gene matches: 3. The germline V gene has CDR1 SEHNR and CDR2 FQNEAQ (reference sequence).

The chain recombines TRBV11-2 with TRBJ1-2; 8 bases agree with TRBD1. The CDR3 loop spans 16 amino acids. Germline CDR1 SGHAT, CDR2 FQNNGV. Losses at the gene ends were 0 bases for V and 6 bases for J; bases not matched to a gene: 9. CDR3 loop: CASSLEGPDRGNGYTF. In DNA form, the CDR3 reads TGTGCCAGCAGCTTAGAAGGGCCTGACAGGGGTAATGGCTACACCTTC.

The rearrangement joins TRBV10-3 to TRBJ2-3; TRBD2 might be the D (5 bases). CDR3 length: 15 residues. Germline V CDR1 and CDR2: ENHRY, SYGVKD. V gave up 1 base and J gave up 4 bases, with 12 bases separating them. CDR3 sequence (DNA): TGTGCCATCAGTGAGTGGCGGGTGGCGGCAGATACGCAGTATTTT. Its protein is CAISEWRVAADTQYF.

V and J are TRBV14 and TRBJ2-7; D unclear. The CDR3 consists of 14 residues. Trimming took off 3 bases at V and 3 bases at J, with 12 bases between the two ends. Germline assignment: CDR1 SGHDN and CDR2 FVKESK. CDR3 sequence (DNA): TGTGCCAGCAGCCAGGCCCGTTATTACTACGAGCAGTACTTC. The encoded protein is CASSQARYYYEQYF. The entire variable domain, with the rest obtained from reference TRBV14 and TRBJ2-7, is as follows: EAGVTQFPSHSVIEKGQTVTLRCDPISGHDNLYWYRRVMGKEIKFLLHFVKESKQDESGMPNNRFLAERTGGTYSTLKVQPAELEDSGVYFCASSQARYYYEQYFGPGTRLTVT.

The chain is built from TRBV6-4 and TRBJ2-3, with TRBD2 matching over 9 bases. J gave up 6 bases and V 0 bases, and 4 bases lay outside the gene matches. The CDR3 extends over 15 amino acids. Germline loops: CDR1 MRHNA, CDR2 SNTAGT. The CDR3 region is CASSDSAGGPDTQYF. Here the CDR3 DNA reads TGTGCCAGCAGTGACTCTGCGGGGGGGCCGGATACGCAGTATTTT.

The chain carries TRBV9 and TRBJ2-1; TRBD1 is a possible D gene (6 bases). V shed 3 bases and J shed 2 bases, with 18 bases lying between them. This CDR3 is built from 17 residues. The germline gives CDR1 SGDLS, CDR2 YYNGEE. CDR3 in amino acids: CASSAITGRRAYNEQFF. The CDR3 nucleotides read TGTGCCAGCAGCGCGATAACAGGGAGAAGGGCCTACAATGAGCAGTTCTTC.

CDR3 nucleotides: TGCGCCAGCAGCCGAGAGGGACAGACCTACGAGCAGTACTTC. Protein product: CASSREGQTYEQYF. The chain combines TRBV5-1 with TRBJ2-7; the match to TRBD1 covers 7 bases. Germline V gives CDR1 SGHRS, CDR2 YFSETQ. This CDR3 is built from 14 residues. V lost 4 bases to trimming and J lost 2 bases; unmatched junction nucleotides: 6.

The gene calls are TRBV6-2 or TRBV6-3 and TRBJ2-2, with 8 nucleotides matching TRBD2. V dropped 2 bases and J dropped 3; count of bases not matched to a gene: 17. Germline assignment: CDR1 MNHEY and CDR2 SVGEGT. This CDR3 region has 20 residues. The CDR3 sequence: CASSYTSGPRREVDTGELFF. CDR3 DNA sequence: TGTGCCAGCAGTTACACCTCTGGTCCTAGGCGGGAGGTCGACACCGGGGAGCTGTTTTTT.

The rearrangement uses TRBV3-1 (or the pseudogene TRBV3-2) and TRBJ2-7, with D possibly being TRBD1 (6 bases). The CDR3 is 14 amino acids. The ends were cut back, 4 bases at V and 2 bases at J, with 12 bases in the middle. Germline CDR1 is LGHDT and CDR2 is YNNKEL (reference sequence). The CDR3: CASSPRTVTYEQYF. CDR3 nucleotides: TGTGCCAGCAGCCCTCGGACAGTGACCTACGAGCAGTACTTC.

The chain recombines TRBV15 with TRBJ1-1, with a possible D match to TRBD1 (5 bases). Trimming took off 0 bases at V and 8 bases at J, with 16 bases between the two ends. This CDR3 is built from 15 residues. Germline lookup yields CDR1 LNHNV and CDR2 YYDKDF (reference sequence). CDR3 bases: TGTGCCACCAGCAGAGATCTCGACAGTCCCCCCGAAGCTTTCTTT. Amino acid sequence: CATSRDLDSPPEAFF.

This clone was seen a handful of times. The V gene is TRBV12-3 or TRBV12-4, the J gene TRBJ2-2, with unresolved D. Trimming took off 3 bases at V and 6 bases at J, with 8 bases between the two ends. This CDR3 comprises 13 residues. The CDR3 DNA follows: TGTGCCAGCAGTTTGAGGAGAGCCGGGGAGCTGTTTTTT. Translation: CASSLRRAGELFF.

The CDR3 is CAISGLGGTETQYF. Written as DNA, the CDR3 is TGTGCCATCAGTGGATTGGGGGGAACAGAGACCCAGTACTTC. The chain couples TRBV10-3 to TRBJ2-5, with a possible D match to TRBD2 (6 bases). There are 14 residues in the CDR3. From germline, CDR1 is ENHRY and CDR2 SYGVKD. Trimming left V 4 bases short and J 4 bases short, with 13 bases between.

The gene calls are TRBV28 and TRBJ1-2; TRBD1 is a possible D gene (6 bases). The V and J ends lost 7 bases and 0 bases respectively, with 12 bases between them. CDR3 length: 14 amino acids. Per the germline V gene, CDR1 is MDHEN and CDR2 is SYDVKM. CDR3 protein: CASTQQGANYGYTF. The CDR3 DNA follows: TGTGCCAGCACCCAACAGGGCGCTAACTATGGCTACACCTTC.

V usage is TRBV2 and J usage is TRBJ2-1; the match to TRBD1 covers 12 bases. The CDR3 sequence is 16 residues long. V dropped 5 bases and J dropped 8; count of bases not matched to a gene: 10. Per germline, CDR1 SNHLY and CDR2 FYNNEI. This CDR3 reads CASSIGTGGGGYEQFF. CDR3 bases: TGTGCCAGCAGTATTGGGACAGGGGGCGGTGGATATGAGCAGTTCTTC.

This chain joins TRBV28 and TRBJ1-5; 8 nucleotides agree with TRBD1. Germline V lookup: CDR1 MDHEN, CDR2 SYDVKM. V lost 6 bases and J lost 5; bases outside the gene matches: 12. The CDR3 totals 16 residues. DNA for the CDR3: TGTGCCAGCAGCCCCCGGACAGGGCAGAAGGATCAGCCCCAGCATTTT. It codes for CASSPRTGQKDQPQHF. Full variable domain (rest looked up from reference TRBV28 and TRBJ1-5): DVKVTQSSRYLVKRTGEKVFLECVQDMDHENMFWYRQDPGLGLRLIYFSYDVKMKEKGDIPEGYSVSREKKERFSLILESASTNQTSMYLCASSPRTGQKDQPQHFGDGTRLSIL.

V and J are TRBV11-2 and TRBJ1-3; 7 bases match TRBD1. The V segment lost 2 bases and the J segment 2 bases; nucleotides outside the gene matches: 3. Looked up from germline, CDR1 is SGHAT and CDR2 is FQNNGV. This CDR3 has 15 amino acids. CDR3 in amino acids: CASSLLTGPGNTIYF. The CDR3 nucleotides read TGTGCCAGCAGCTTACTGACAGGGCCTGGAAACACCATATATTTT.

This clone was detected many times. The rearrangement uses TRBV3-1 (or the pseudogene TRBV3-2) and TRBJ1-4; 7 nucleotides agree with TRBD1. There are 14 residues in the CDR3. Looked up from germline, CDR1 is LGHDT and CDR2 is YNNKEL (reference sequence). Trimming at V came to 3 bases and at J to 4 bases, leaving 2 bases not matched to a gene. This CDR3 reads CASSHRQGNEKLFF. The CDR3, as DNA: TGTGCCAGCAGCCATCGACAGGGTAATGAAAAACTGTTTTTT.

The chain recombines TRBV5-1 with TRBJ2-2; no firm D call. V was shortened by 0 bases and J by 7 bases, with 4 bases between the two germline ends. CDR1 is SGHRS and CDR2 is YFSETQ in the germline V gene. The CDR3 covers 12 residues. The CDR3 DNA reads TGCGCCAGCAGCTTGGGCGACGGGGAGCTGTTTTTT. Translation: CASSLGDGELFF. The whole variable domain, filled in from reference TRBV5-1 and TRBJ2-2, reads KAGVTQTPRYLIKTRGQQVTLSCSPISGHRSVSWYQQTPGQGLQFLFEYFSETQRNKGNFPGRFSGRQFSNSRSEMNVSTLELGDSALYLCASSLGDGELFFGEGSRLTVL.

V usage is TRBV14 and J usage is TRBJ2-7; 8 bases line up with TRBD2. CDR3 length: 14 residues. Germline CDR1 and CDR2: SGHDN and FVKESK. With V trimmed by 1 base and J by 7 bases, 6 bases remained unmatched. The chain's CDR3 is CASSQVAGKDEQYF. The CDR3 DNA is TGTGCCAGCAGCCAAGTAGCGGGGAAAGATGAGCAGTACTTC.